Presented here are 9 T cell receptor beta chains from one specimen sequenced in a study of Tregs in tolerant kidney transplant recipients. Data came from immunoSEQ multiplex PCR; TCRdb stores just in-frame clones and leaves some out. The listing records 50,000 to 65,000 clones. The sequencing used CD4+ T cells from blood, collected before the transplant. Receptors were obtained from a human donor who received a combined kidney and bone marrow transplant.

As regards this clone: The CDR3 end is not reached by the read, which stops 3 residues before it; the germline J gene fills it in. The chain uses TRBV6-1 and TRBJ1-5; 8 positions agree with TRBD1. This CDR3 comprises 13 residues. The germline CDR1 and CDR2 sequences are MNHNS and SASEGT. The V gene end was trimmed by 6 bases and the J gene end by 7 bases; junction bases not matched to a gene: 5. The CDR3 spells CASREQGVQPQHF. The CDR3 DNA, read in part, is TGTGCCAGCAGGGAACAGGGGGTCCAGCCC.

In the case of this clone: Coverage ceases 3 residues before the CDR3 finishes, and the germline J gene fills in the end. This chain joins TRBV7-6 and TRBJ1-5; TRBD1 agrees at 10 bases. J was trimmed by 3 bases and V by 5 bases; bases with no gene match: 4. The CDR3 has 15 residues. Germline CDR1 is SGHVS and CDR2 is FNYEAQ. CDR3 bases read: TGTGCCAGCAGCCTGGGGACAGGGGTCAATCAGCCC. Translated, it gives CASSLGTGVNQP. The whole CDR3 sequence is CASSLGTGVNQPQHF.

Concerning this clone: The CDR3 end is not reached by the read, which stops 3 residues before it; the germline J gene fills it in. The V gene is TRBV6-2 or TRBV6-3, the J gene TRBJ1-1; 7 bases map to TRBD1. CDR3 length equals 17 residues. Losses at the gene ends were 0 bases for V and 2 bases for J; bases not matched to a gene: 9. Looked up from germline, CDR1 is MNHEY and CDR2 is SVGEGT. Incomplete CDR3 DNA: TGTGCCAGCAGTTACTCCAAGGGGGCTCAACCTAACACTGAA. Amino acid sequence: CASSYSKGAQPNTE. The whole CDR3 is CASSYSKGAQPNTEAFF.

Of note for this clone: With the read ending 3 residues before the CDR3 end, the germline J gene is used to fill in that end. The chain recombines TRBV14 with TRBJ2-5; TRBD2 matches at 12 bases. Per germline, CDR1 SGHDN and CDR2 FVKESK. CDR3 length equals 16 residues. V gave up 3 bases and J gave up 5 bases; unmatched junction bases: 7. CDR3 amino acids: CASSHGLAGKGETQYF. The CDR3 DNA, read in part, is TGTGCCAGCAGCCATGGACTAGCGGGGAAAGGGGAGACC.

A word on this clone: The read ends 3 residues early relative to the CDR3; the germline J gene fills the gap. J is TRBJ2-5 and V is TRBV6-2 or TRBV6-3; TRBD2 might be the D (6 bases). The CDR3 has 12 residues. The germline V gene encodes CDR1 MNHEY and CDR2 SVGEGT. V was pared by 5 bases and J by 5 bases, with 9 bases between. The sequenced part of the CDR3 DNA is TGTGCCAGCAGTCGGGGGAGGGAGACC. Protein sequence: CASSRGRET. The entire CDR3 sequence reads CASSRGRETQYF.

The part of the CDR3 DNA that was read is TGTGCCAGTAGTATAGTACAGGGAAAGGAA. Protein sequence: CASSIVQGKE. The CDR3 in its entirety is CASSIVQGKEAFF. The chain links TRBV19 to TRBJ1-1; a weak D match, TRBD1 (6 bases). The read gets to within 3 residues of the CDR3 end, and the germline J gene fills in the rest. This CDR3 region has 13 residues. CDR1 LNHDA and CDR2 SQIVND come from the germline V gene (reference sequence).

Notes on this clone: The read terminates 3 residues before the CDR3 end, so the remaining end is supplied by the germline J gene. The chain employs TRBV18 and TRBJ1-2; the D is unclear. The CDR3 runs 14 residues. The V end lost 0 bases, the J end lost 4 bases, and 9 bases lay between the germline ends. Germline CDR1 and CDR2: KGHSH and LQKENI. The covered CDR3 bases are TGTGCCAGCTCACCACCTGCCGAGGGCTATGGC. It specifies CASSPPAEGYG. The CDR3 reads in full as CASSPPAEGYGYTF.

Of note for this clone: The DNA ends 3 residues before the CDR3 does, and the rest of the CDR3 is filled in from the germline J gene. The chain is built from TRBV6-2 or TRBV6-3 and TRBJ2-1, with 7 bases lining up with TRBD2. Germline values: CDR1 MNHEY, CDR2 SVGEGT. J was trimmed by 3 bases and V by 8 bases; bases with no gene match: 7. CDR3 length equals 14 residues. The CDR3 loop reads CASSGGGVYNEQFF. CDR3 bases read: TGTGCCAGCTCGGGTGGGGGGGTCTACAATGAG.

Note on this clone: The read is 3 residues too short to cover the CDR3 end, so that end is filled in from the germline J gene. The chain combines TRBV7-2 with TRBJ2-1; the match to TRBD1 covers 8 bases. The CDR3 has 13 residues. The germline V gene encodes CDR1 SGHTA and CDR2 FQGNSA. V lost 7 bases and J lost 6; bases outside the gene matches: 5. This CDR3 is CASNRQGSNEQFF. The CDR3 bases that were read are TGTGCCAGCAACCGACAGGGGAGCAATGAG.